The 23 T cell receptor beta chains in this list originate from one sample, sequenced in a study of blood T cell repertoires in COVID-19. Repertoires were generated with immunoSEQ multiplex PCR, while TCRdb's copy carries only in-frame clones and drops some. The table lists more than 95,000 clones, 84% of them singletons. Sequenced: peripheral blood. These receptors were collected from a man between 60 and 75 years old with acute or convalescent COVID-19.

V gene TRBV10-1 combines with J gene TRBJ2-7; 9 bases are a match to TRBD1. The CDR3 length is 13 residues. The trim removed 6 bases at V and 6 bases at J, leaving 6 bases unmatched. Looked up from germline, CDR1 is WNHNN and CDR2 is SYGVQD (reference sequence). The CDR3 region has the DNA TGCGCCAGCAGGGAGGGACAGGGCGGCGAGCAGTACTTC. Its protein is CASREGQGGEQYF.

CDR3 protein: CASSRTGVSNYGYTF. The CDR3 coding sequence is TGCGCCAGCAGCCGGACAGGGGTGAGCAACTATGGCTACACCTTC. The gene calls are TRBV4-3 and TRBJ1-2; the match to TRBD1 covers 9 bases. Germline-derived CDR1 and CDR2 are LGHNA and YSLEER. The CDR3 has 15 residues. V shed 4 bases, J shed 2 bases, and the junction held 5 bases outside the gene matches.

This clone was seen a few times. This chain uses TRBV2 with TRBJ2-1; TRBD1 aligns across 9 bases. Looked up from germline, CDR1 is SNHLY and CDR2 is FYNNEI. The ends lost 11 bases at V and 8 bases at J; junction bases unmatched: 10. The CDR3 spans 13 residues. CDR3 nucleotide sequence: TGTGCCGCCCGGACAGGGGTTGTCGATGAGCAGTTCTTC. Encoded protein: CAARTGVVDEQFF.

V gene TRBV9 combines with J gene TRBJ1-6; 9 bases are a match to TRBD1. This CDR3 is 16 amino acids long. J was trimmed by 7 bases and V by 3 bases; bases with no gene match: 8. CDR1 SGDLS and CDR2 YYNGEE come from the germline V gene. The CDR3 bases are TGTGCCAGCAGCGCTCGGACAGGGGAGGGCAATTCACCCCTCCACTTT. Translation: CASSARTGEGNSPLHF.

The rearrangement links TRBV4-1 to TRBJ1-1; D ambiguous. Germline CDR1 MGHRA, CDR2 YSYEKL. V shed 2 bases and J shed 0 bases, with 7 bases lying between them. CDR3 size: 14 residues. CDR3 sequence: CASSQRTLNTEAFF. CDR3 nucleotides: TGCGCCAGCAGCCAACGGACTTTGAACACTGAAGCTTTCTTT.

The rearrangement links TRBV9 to TRBJ2-7, with a weak D call TRBD1 (6 bases). The ends were cut back, 0 bases at V and 3 bases at J, with 13 bases in the middle. The CDR3 is 15 amino acids. Germline CDR1 and CDR2: SGDLS and YYNGEE. CDR3: CASSVGGKGGYEQYF. The CDR3 DNA reads as TGTGCCAGCAGCGTAGGGGGTAAAGGGGGCTACGAGCAGTACTTC.

This chain uses TRBV7-9 with TRBJ1-5; D may be TRBD1 (6 bases). The CDR3 contains 13 residues. The V gene lost 2 bases and the J gene lost 5 bases, with 7 bases spanning the gap. Germline CDR1 and CDR2: SEHNR and FQNEAQ (reference sequence). The CDR3 loop is CASSLNRDQPQHF. CDR3 nucleotide sequence: TGTGCCAGCAGCTTAAACAGGGATCAGCCCCAGCATTTT.

The V gene is TRBV20-1, the J gene TRBJ2-1, with D hard to call. V lost 6 bases and J 3 bases, leaving 3 bases between the germline ends. Germline CDR1 and CDR2: DFQATT and SNEGSKA (reference sequence). The CDR3 covers 10 residues. In DNA form, the CDR3 reads TGCAGTGCCTTCTACAATGAGCAGTTCTTC. Translating gives CSAFYNEQFF.

The CDR3 DNA reads as TGTGCCAGCAGCTTATTCCCGGGACTAGCTTTCACAGATACGCAGTATTTT. As protein: CASSLFPGLAFTDTQYF. V usage is TRBV7-2 and J usage is TRBJ2-3, with 9 bases identical to TRBD2. The CDR3 runs to 17 residues. CDR1 is SGHTA, CDR2 FQGNSA, per germline. With V trimmed by 2 bases and J by 2 bases, 8 bases remained unmatched.

The genes are TRBV24-1 and TRBJ2-5, with 7 bases fitting TRBD2. The CDR3 totals 16 residues. The J segment lost 4 bases and the V segment lost 3 bases, leaving 10 bases of the junction unmatched. Germline V gene data show CDR1 as KGHDR and CDR2 as SFDVKD. CDR3 nucleotide sequence: TGTGCCACCAGTGATACCAGCGGGAAGAACCCAGAGACCCAGTACTTC. Encoded protein: CATSDTSGKNPETQYF.

The gene calls are TRBV7-8 and TRBJ1-6; TRBD1 matches at 7 bases. The CDR3 extends over 17 amino acids. Germline CDR1 SGHVS, CDR2 FQNEAQ. The V gene end was trimmed by 5 bases and the J gene end by 4 bases; junction bases not matched to a gene: 11. The CDR3 DNA is TGTGCCAGCAGCCTTTGGACAGGCCGTAATTATAATTCACCCCTCCACTTT. As protein: CASSLWTGRNYNSPLHF.

V is TRBV6-5 and J is TRBJ1-5; no definite D call. The V end lost 5 bases, the J end lost 1 base, and 9 bases lay between the germline ends. CDR1 is MNHEY and CDR2 is SVGAGI in the germline V gene. The CDR3 runs to 14 residues. This CDR3 reads CASSRSGSNQPQHF. The CDR3 bases are TGTGCCAGCAGTCGGAGTGGGAGCAATCAGCCCCAGCATTTT.

This sequence joins TRBV5-4 and TRBJ2-3; 10 bases align to TRBD1. Germline assignment: CDR1 SGHNT and CDR2 YYREEE (reference sequence). The CDR3 totals 15 residues. Germline trimming cut 4 bases from V and 5 bases from J; bases unmatched to any gene: 7. This chain's CDR3 is CASSTDRGTKDTQYF. The CDR3 DNA reads TGTGCCAGCAGCACGGACAGGGGGACCAAAGATACGCAGTATTTT.

J is TRBJ1-1 and V is TRBV3-1 (or the pseudogene TRBV3-2); D remains ambiguous. CDR1 and CDR2 (germline): LGHDT, YNNKEL (reference sequence). The CDR3 is 11 amino acids. The V and J ends lost 1 base and 7 bases respectively, with 4 bases between them. DNA of the CDR3: TGTGCCAGCAGCCAAGCAGTTGAAGCTTTCTTT. This encodes CASSQAVEAFF.

The CDR3 DNA reads as TGTGCCAGCAGCTTACCAGGAACCGGTCAGCCCCAGCATTTT. The encoded protein is CASSLPGTGQPQHF. This sequence joins TRBV5-5 and TRBJ1-5; D is ambiguous. The V end was cut by 2 bases, the J end by 6 bases, with 12 bases between. This CDR3 has 14 amino acids. Germline CDR1 is SGHKS and CDR2 is YYEKEE (reference sequence).

The rearrangement uses TRBV7-9 and TRBJ2-1, with 8 bases matching TRBD2. There are 12 residues in the CDR3. Per the germline V gene, CDR1 is SEHNR and CDR2 is FQNEAQ (reference sequence). V lost 5 bases to trimming and J lost 10 bases; unmatched junction nucleotides: 4. The CDR3 DNA is TGTGCCAGCAGCCTGACTAGCGACGAGCAGTTCTTC. Amino acids: CASSLTSDEQFF.

CDR3 sequence reads: CASSIPGYEQYF. As DNA, the CDR3 is TGTGCCAGTAGTATTCCGGGGTACGAGCAGTACTTC. V usage is TRBV19 and J usage is TRBJ2-7; D may be TRBD2 (5 bases). Germline assignment: CDR1 LNHDA and CDR2 SQIVND (reference sequence). CDR3 length equals 12 residues. The V end lost 3 bases, the J end lost 4 bases, and 7 bases lay between the germline ends.

The chain employs TRBV3-1 (or the pseudogene TRBV3-2) and TRBJ2-1, with TRBD1 matching 8 bases. The CDR3 is 16 residues long. Losses at the gene ends were 1 base for V and 4 bases for J; bases not matched to a gene: 6. Germline lookup yields CDR1 LGHDT and CDR2 YNNKEL (reference sequence). This chain's CDR3 is CASSQALRDRYNEQFF. In DNA form, the CDR3 reads TGTGCCAGCAGCCAAGCCCTCCGGGACAGGTACAATGAGCAGTTCTTC.

V usage is TRBV27 and J usage is TRBJ1-2; TRBD1 matches at 7 bases. The J segment lost 4 bases and the V segment lost 5 bases, leaving 7 bases of the junction unmatched. There are 14 residues in the CDR3. CDR1 is MNHEY, CDR2 SMNVEV, per germline (reference sequence). The CDR3 here is CASSPRQGGYGYTF. The CDR3 DNA sequence: TGTGCCAGCAGTCCCCGACAGGGTGGCTATGGCTACACCTTC.

J is TRBJ2-3 and V is TRBV4-3; 9 bases map to TRBD1. Germline CDR1 is LGHNA and CDR2 is YSLEER. After removal of 3 bases from V and 3 bases from J, the junction contained 10 bases not matched to a gene. This CDR3 has 17 residues. Here the CDR3 DNA reads TGCGCCAGCAGCCAGGGAATCGGGACAGGGTTAACAGATACGCAGTATTTT. This codes for CASSQGIGTGLTDTQYF.

In its sample, this clone was seen once. This chain connects TRBV5-6 to TRBJ2-1; D gene uncertain. V was trimmed by 2 bases and J by 9 bases, leaving 6 bases between them. Germline V gene lookup returns CDR1 SGHDT and CDR2 YYEEEE. The CDR3 loop spans 11 amino acids. The CDR3 here is CASSFYREQFF. The CDR3 nucleotides read TGTGCCAGCAGCTTTTATCGTGAGCAGTTCTTC.

The rearrangement links TRBV19 to TRBJ1-2; no reliable D call. CDR1 is LNHDA and CDR2 is SQIVND in the germline V gene (reference sequence). CDR3 length: 14 residues. Trimming removed 1 base at V and 6 bases at J, with 12 bases between. Written as DNA, the CDR3 is TGTGCCAGTAGTATAGGAGGATGGGAGAATGGCTACACCTTC. Protein: CASSIGGWENGYTF.

The gene calls are TRBV27 and TRBJ1-1; the D gene is possibly TRBD1 (5 bases). The CDR3 totals 13 residues. The germline V gene encodes CDR1 MNHEY and CDR2 SMNVEV (reference sequence). V lost 3 bases to trimming and J lost 1 base, with 6 bases between them. The CDR3 DNA reads TGTGCCAGCAGTTTTGACAGGAACACTGAAGCTTTCTTT. Translating it yields CASSFDRNTEAFF.